Presented here are 13 T cell receptor beta chains from one specimen sequenced in a study of neoadjuvant anti-PD-1 for oral cavity cancer. Profiling relied on immunoSEQ multiplex PCR, and the TCRdb table lists in-frame clones only, not all of them. The sample consists of more than 11,000 clones, about 76% of them appearing once. Described time point: after neoadjuvant nivolumab, at surgical resection. The specimen was PBMCs, collected after nivolumab (anti-PD-1) treatment. The receptors were gathered from a person between 35 and 79 years old with oral cavity squamous cell carcinoma.

This rearrangement joins TRBV10-3 to TRBJ2-7; 8 positions agree with TRBD1. This CDR3 region has 13 residues. V dropped 6 bases and J dropped 1; count of bases not matched to a gene: 2. Germline CDR1 reads ENHRY; CDR2 reads SYGVKD. CDR3 DNA sequence: TGTGCCATCAGCGACAGGGGATCCTACGAGCAGTACTTC. This translates into CAISDRGSYEQYF.

Comments on this clone: One junction end disagrees with the germline gene, perhaps due to a read error. The chain combines TRBV7-7 with TRBJ2-2, with 11 positions matching TRBD2. The germline V gene has CDR1 SSHAT and CDR2 FNYEAQ (reference sequence). The length of the CDR3 is 16 residues. In DNA form, the CDR3 reads TGTGCTAGCAGCTTAGCGGGAGGGCCGGGTACCGGGGAGCTGTTTTTT. Its protein is CASSLAGGPGTGELFF.

The chain couples TRBV7-3 to TRBJ2-2, with TRBD2 as a possible D gene (5 bases). V lost 2 bases and J lost 0, with 7 bases in between. CDR3 length: 15 amino acids. Germline CDR1 reads SGHTA; CDR2 reads FQGTGA. In nucleotides, the CDR3 is TGTGCCAGCAGCTTAGCGGGTTCGAACACCGGGGAGCTGTTTTTT. Amino acid sequence: CASSLAGSNTGELFF.

This clone has more than one count but fewer than ten. The chain couples TRBV7-2 to TRBJ2-1; 12 bases match TRBD2. V gave up 0 bases and J gave up 8 bases; unmatched junction bases: 14. CDR1 is SGHTA and CDR2 is FQGNSA in the germline V gene. The CDR3 has 19 residues. The CDR3 spells CASSLAFGTSGRLAHEQFF. CDR3 nucleotide sequence: TGTGCCAGCAGCTTAGCGTTTGGGACTAGCGGGCGCCTAGCCCATGAGCAGTTCTTC.

The V gene is TRBV6-4, the J gene TRBJ2-3, with a possible D match to TRBD1 (5 bases). This CDR3 has 14 amino acids. CDR1 is MRHNA and CDR2 is SNTAGT in the germline V gene. V was cut by 2 bases and J by 3 bases, with 9 bases left in between. CDR3 in amino acids: CASSDGHRTDTQYF. The CDR3 DNA follows: TGTGCCAGCAGTGACGGACATCGGACAGATACGCAGTATTTT.

The chain couples TRBV4-1 to TRBJ2-7; D unresolved. V was pared by 3 bases and J by 7 bases, with 10 bases between. In germline, CDR1 is MGHRA, CDR2 YSYEKL. This CDR3 spans 12 amino acids. This CDR3 reads CASSQALGEQYF. The CDR3 coding sequence is TGCGCCAGCAGCCAGGCATTAGGGGAGCAGTACTTC.

The chain links TRBV29-1 to TRBJ2-7, with a weak D call TRBD1 (6 bases). The CDR3 sequence is 14 residues long. Trimming took off 8 bases at V and 7 bases at J, with 24 bases between the two ends. From germline, CDR1 is SQVTM and CDR2 ANQGSEA. In DNA, the CDR3 is TGCAGCTTCGAAACAGGGAACCCCGCGAGAGAGCAGTACTTC. This encodes CSFETGNPAREQYF.

This rearrangement joins TRBV19 to TRBJ1-5; D might be TRBD1 (5 bases). Per germline, CDR1 LNHDA and CDR2 SQIVND (reference sequence). V lost 3 bases to trimming and J lost 3 bases, with 12 bases between them. This CDR3 is 15 amino acids long. CDR3 sequence: CASSIGGDLNQPQHF. DNA of the CDR3: TGTGCCAGTAGTATCGGGGGGGACCTCAATCAGCCCCAGCATTTT.

The chain joins TRBV9 to TRBJ2-3, with 12 nucleotides matching TRBD2. J lost 6 bases, V lost 2 bases, and 4 bases had no gene match. This CDR3 has 15 amino acids. Per the germline V gene, CDR1 is SGDLS and CDR2 is YYNGEE. CDR3: CASSVASGRGDTQYF. In DNA, the CDR3 is TGTGCCAGCAGCGTCGCTAGCGGGAGGGGGGATACGCAGTATTTT.

The CDR3 reads CARTKGDRGGDEQFF. For the CDR3, the DNA is TGCGCCAGGACTAAGGGGGACAGGGGAGGCGATGAGCAGTTCTTC. J is TRBJ2-1 and V is TRBV5-1; TRBD1 matches at 10 bases. With V trimmed by 8 bases and J by 8 bases, 13 bases remained unmatched. This CDR3 region has 15 residues. Germline V gene sequence: CDR1 SGHRS, CDR2 YFSETQ.

There are a few counts of this clone. The rearrangement joins TRBV6-1 to TRBJ2-7; tentative D call: TRBD2 (5 bases). Germline V lookup: CDR1 MNHNS, CDR2 SASEGT. The CDR3 is made up of 13 amino acids. Between the trimmed V and J ends, which lost 4 bases and 3 bases, there was a span of 10 bases. The CDR3 loop is CASSASGGYEQYF. CDR3 nucleotides: TGTGCCAGCAGTGCGAGCGGAGGCTACGAGCAGTACTTC.

This clone was detected a few times. The chain employs TRBV11-2 and TRBJ2-7, with TRBD1 identical over 7 bases. The CDR3 consists of 14 residues. CDR1 SGHAT and CDR2 FQNNGV come from the germline V gene. V lost 1 base to trimming and J lost 6 bases; unmatched junction nucleotides: 6. This chain's CDR3 is CASSLGQGVVEQYF. CDR3 DNA sequence: TGTGCCAGCAGCTTAGGGCAGGGGGTCGTCGAGCAGTACTTC.

This clone has just a few counts. The rearrangement uses TRBV28 and TRBJ2-2; 8 bases align to TRBD2. V was pared by 3 bases and J by 5 bases, with 2 bases of the junction left unmatched. Germline V lookup: CDR1 MDHEN, CDR2 SYDVKM. CDR3 length equals 14 residues. The CDR3 spells CASSLTGGTGELFF. CDR3 nucleotides: TGTGCCAGCAGTTTGACGGGAGGGACCGGGGAGCTGTTTTTT.